What follows describes a single TCR beta chain. This specimen comes from a study of blood T cell repertoires in COVID-19. On the study more broadly: PBMCs, B-cell-depleted T cells, or T cells were the source of the cDNA or gDNA that made up the material.

Sequencing used immunoSEQ multiplex PCR; TCRdb keeps in-frame clones, though not all of them. The sample has 200,000 or so clones; 80% to 90% are singletons. Germline loops: CDR1 ENHRY, CDR2 SYGVKD. This CDR3 spans 14 amino acids. V dropped 2 bases and J dropped 4 bases, with 11 bases sitting between them. What was sequenced was peripheral blood. This TCR came from a woman in her 70s with active or convalescent COVID-19. The rearrangement uses TRBV10-3 and TRBJ2-5; possibly TRBD2 for D (6 bases). The CDR3: CAISEMTRGETQYF. CDR3 DNA: TGTGCCATCAGTGAGATGACTAGGGGAGAGACCCAGTACTTC.